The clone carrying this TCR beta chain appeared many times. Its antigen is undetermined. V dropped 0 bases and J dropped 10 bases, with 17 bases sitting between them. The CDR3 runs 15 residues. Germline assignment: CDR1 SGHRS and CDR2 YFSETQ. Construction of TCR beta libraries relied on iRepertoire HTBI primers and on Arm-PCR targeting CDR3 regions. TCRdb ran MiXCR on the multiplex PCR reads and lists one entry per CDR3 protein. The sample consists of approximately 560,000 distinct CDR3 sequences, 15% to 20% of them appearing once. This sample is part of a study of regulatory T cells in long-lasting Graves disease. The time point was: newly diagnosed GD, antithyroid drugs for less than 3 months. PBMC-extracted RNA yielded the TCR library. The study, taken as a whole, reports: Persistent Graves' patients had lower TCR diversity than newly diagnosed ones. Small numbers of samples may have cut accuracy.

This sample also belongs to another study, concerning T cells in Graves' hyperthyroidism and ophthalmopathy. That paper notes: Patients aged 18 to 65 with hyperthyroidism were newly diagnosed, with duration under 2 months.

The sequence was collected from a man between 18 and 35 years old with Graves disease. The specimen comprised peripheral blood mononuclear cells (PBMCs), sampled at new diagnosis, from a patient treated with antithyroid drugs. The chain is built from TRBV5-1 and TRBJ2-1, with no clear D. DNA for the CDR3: TGCGCCAGCAGCTTGGAATTCGCTCGCGCCTACGAGCAGTTCTTC. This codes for CASSLEFARAYEQFF.